This T cell receptor (beta chain) derives from a study of T-cell memory formation after mild COVID-19. This clonotype was counted only a few times. What it binds is not known. CDR1 and CDR2 from the germline V gene are LNHNV and YYDKDF (reference sequence). Between the trimmed V and J ends, which lost 5 bases and 9 bases, there was a span of 11 bases. The CDR3 contains 11 residues. Points from the study as a whole: CD4/CD8 balance held among clones contracting day 15 to 85, and later expanders leaned CD4+. Pre-infection memory held some responding clones, suggesting pre-existing cross-reactive T cells responded.

TCRdb re-analysed the 5' RACE reads in MiXCR, keeping a single row per CDR3 protein. The sample lists about half a million distinct CDR3 sequences, around a sixth occurring once. The V gene is TRBV15, the J gene TRBJ2-7; no clear D gene. This sequence originates from an adult woman who had mild COVID-19 (a few samples of this study predate the infection). Cell type and time point are not known. The sample taken for sequencing was PBMCs or a T cell subset sorted from them (not recorded which). CDR3 DNA: TGTGCCACCAGCGGTGGTGACGGGCAGTACTTC. Protein: CATSGGDGQYF.